Listed below are T cell receptor beta chains from one sample, sequenced in a study of cytotoxic CD8 clonotypes in ibrutinib-treated CLL. Sequencing was performed with immunoSEQ multiplex PCR; in TCRdb, only in-frame clones are kept and a portion is missing. Among more than 300,000 clones, roughly 80% were seen once, and the ten largest hold under 8.5%. Here the sequenced sample was PBMCs, taken before ibrutinib treatment. These receptors were taken from a human donor with chronic lymphocytic leukemia. Both conserved end residues are part of each CDR3. Each record gives: V gene, J gene, D gene, clone size, CDR3 protein, CDR3 DNA. D genes are given only for firm matches. Size is stated for part of the rows, as once, few or many counts, or as a class when the clone is expanded.

TRBV2	TRBJ1-4	TRBD1	.	CASRRDSGREKLFF	TGTGCCAGCAGGCGGGACAGTGGTAGGGAAAAACTGTTTTTT
TRBV7-2	TRBJ2-7	TRBD2	.	CASSLRLAGPYEQYF	TGTGCCAGCAGCTTACGTCTAGCGGGCCCCTACGAGCAGTACTTC
TRBV9	TRBJ2-1	.	.	CASSVGGRASYNEQFF	TGTGCCAGCAGCGTCGGCGGGCGGGCTTCCTACAATGAGCAGTTCTTC
TRBV30	TRBJ2-1	.	.	CAWSVRTDNEQFF	TGTGCCTGGAGTGTACGGACAGACAATGAGCAGTTCTTC
TRBV28	TRBJ1-2	TRBD1	.	CASRSMGQGRYGYTF	TGTGCCAGCCGATCGATGGGACAGGGAAGGTATGGCTACACCTTC
TRBV6-5	TRBJ1-4	TRBD1	few	CASSRDRDEKLFF	TGTGCCAGCAGTAGGGACAGGGATGAAAAACTGTTTTTT
TRBV20-1	TRBJ2-1	TRBD2	.	CSARAGTSKIF	TGCAGTGCTAGAGCCGGGACTAGCAAAATCTTC
TRBV5-1	TRBJ2-1	.	.	CASSSPPETRVGDEQFF	TGCGCCAGCAGCTCCCCTCCCGAGACACGAGTCGGCGATGAGCAGTTCTTC
TRBV4-3	TRBJ1-5	TRBD1	.	CASSQDRQGVQPQHF	TGCGCCAGCAGCCAAGATAGACAGGGGGTACAGCCCCAGCATTTT
TRBV10-2	TRBJ2-3	.	.	CASRDPGAAPVGDTQYF	TGCGCCAGCAGGGACCCCGGGGCGGCCCCGGTTGGAGATACGCAGTATTTT
TRBV7-9	TRBJ2-1	TRBD2	.	CASSLESGRVFF	TGTGCCAGCAGCTTAGAGAGCGGGAGAGTGTTCTTC
TRBV6-5	TRBJ2-7	TRBD2	.	CASSPFRGSTYEQYF	TGTGCCAGCAGCCCCTTTCGCGGGAGTACTTACGAGCAGTACTTC
TRBV27	TRBJ2-7	TRBD1	.	CASSLGTAYEQYF	TGTGCCAGCAGTTTGGGGACAGCCTACGAGCAGTACTTC
TRBV6-5	TRBJ2-1	.	.	CASSPDYIEQFF	TGTGCCAGCAGTCCCGACTATATTGAGCAGTTCTTC
TRBV5-1	TRBJ2-1	.	.	CASRSAGTYNEQFF	TGCGCCAGCAGGTCCGCGGGAACGTACAATGAGCAGTTCTTC
TRBV5-6	TRBJ1-2	.	.	CASSLVSGFRYGYTF	TGTGCCAGCAGCTTGGTTAGTGGGTTTCGTTATGGCTACACCTTC
TRBV11-1	TRBJ2-7	.	.	CASSLEEGSYEQYF	TGTGCCAGCAGCTTAGAGGAGGGGTCCTACGAGCAGTACTTC
TRBV11-2	TRBJ1-2	TRBD1	few	CASSPGTGVFGGYTF	TGTGCCAGCAGCCCCGGGACAGGGGTTTTTGGTGGCTACACCTTC
TRBV30	TRBJ1-2	TRBD1	.	CAWNRGNYGYTF	TGTGCCTGGAACAGGGGAAACTATGGCTACACCTTC
TRBV2	TRBJ2-6	.	.	CASSRMRGSGANVLTF	TGTGCCAGCAGTAGGATGCGGGGCTCTGGGGCCAACGTCCTGACTTTC
TRBV4-3	TRBJ2-7	.	.	CASSQGLRASGREQYF	TGCGCCAGCAGCCAAGGCCTGCGGGCCTCCGGAAGGGAGCAGTACTTC
TRBV5-7	TRBJ2-7	TRBD1	.	CASSLGYRGSLYEQYF	TGTGCCAGCAGCTTGGGCTACAGGGGATCTCTGTACGAGCAGTACTTC
TRBV7-9	TRBJ2-7	TRBD1	.	CASSFVWTGKTYEQYF	TGTGCCAGCAGCTTTGTGTGGACAGGGAAGACCTACGAGCAGTACTTC
TRBV4-2	TRBJ2-7	TRBD2	.	CASSQALAGGQYF	TGTGCCAGCAGCCAGGCACTAGCGGGAGGGCAGTACTTC
TRBV29-1	TRBJ2-3	.	.	CSVEKGGTDTQYF	TGCAGCGTTGAAAAGGGCGGCACAGATACGCAGTATTTT
TRBV29-1	TRBJ1-2	TRBD1	.	CSVAQGALDWNYGYTF	TGCAGCGTCGCCCAGGGGGCTCTGGATTGGAACTATGGCTACACCTTC
TRBV25-1	TRBJ2-7	TRBD1	few	CASTRDRVYEQYF	TGTGCCAGCACCAGGGACAGAGTCTACGAGCAGTACTTC
TRBV7-8	TRBJ1-1	.	.	CASRGQLNTEAFF	TGTGCCAGCCGCGGACAGCTGAACACTGAAGCTTTCTTT
TRBV28	TRBJ2-7	.	.	CASNSGTDTYEQYF	TGTGCCAGCAACTCCGGGACGGACACCTACGAGCAGTACTTC